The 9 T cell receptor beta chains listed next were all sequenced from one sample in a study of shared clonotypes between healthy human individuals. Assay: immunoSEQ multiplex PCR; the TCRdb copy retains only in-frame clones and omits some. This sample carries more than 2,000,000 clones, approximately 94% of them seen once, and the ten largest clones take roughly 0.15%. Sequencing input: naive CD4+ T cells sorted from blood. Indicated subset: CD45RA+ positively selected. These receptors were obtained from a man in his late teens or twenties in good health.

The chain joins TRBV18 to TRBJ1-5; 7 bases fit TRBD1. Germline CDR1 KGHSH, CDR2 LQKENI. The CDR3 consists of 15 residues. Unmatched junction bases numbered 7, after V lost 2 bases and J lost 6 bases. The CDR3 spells CASSPVTGQSQPQHF. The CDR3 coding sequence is TGTGCCAGCTCACCAGTGACAGGGCAGAGTCAGCCCCAGCATTTT.

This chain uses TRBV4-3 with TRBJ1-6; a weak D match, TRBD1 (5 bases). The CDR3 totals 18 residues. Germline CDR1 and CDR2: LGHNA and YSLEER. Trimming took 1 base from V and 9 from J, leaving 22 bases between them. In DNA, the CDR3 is TGCGCCAGCAGCCAAGTGGGGTCCTTTGGGGCTGGGTCTTCACCCCTCCACTTT. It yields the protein CASSQVGSFGAGSSPLHF.

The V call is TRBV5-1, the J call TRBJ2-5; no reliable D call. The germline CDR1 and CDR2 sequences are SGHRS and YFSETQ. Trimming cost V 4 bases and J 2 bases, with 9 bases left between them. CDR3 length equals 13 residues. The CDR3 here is CASSPPSQETQYF. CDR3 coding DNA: TGCGCCAGCAGCCCTCCATCACAAGAGACCCAGTACTTC.

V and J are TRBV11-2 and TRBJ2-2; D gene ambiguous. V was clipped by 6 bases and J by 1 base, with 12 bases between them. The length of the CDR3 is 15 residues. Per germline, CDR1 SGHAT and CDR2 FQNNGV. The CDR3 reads CASSAVWGNTGELFF. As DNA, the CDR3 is TGTGCCAGCAGTGCGGTGTGGGGGAACACCGGGGAGCTGTTTTTT.

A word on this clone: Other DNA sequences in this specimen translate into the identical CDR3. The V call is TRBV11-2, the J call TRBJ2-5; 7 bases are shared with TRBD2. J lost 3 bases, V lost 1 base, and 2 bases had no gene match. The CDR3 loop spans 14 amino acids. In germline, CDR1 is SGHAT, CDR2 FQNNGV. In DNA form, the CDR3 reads TGTGCCAGCAGCTTAGGTCTAGCGGAAGAGACCCAGTACTTC. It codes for CASSLGLAEETQYF.

Here the CDR3 DNA reads TGTGCCAGCAGTTACTCGAAGGACTACGAGCAGTACTTC. As protein: CASSYSKDYEQYF. This chain links TRBV6-5 with TRBJ2-7; D gene unclear. Germline CDR1 is MNHEY and CDR2 is SVGAGI. V was pared by 0 bases and J by 3 bases, with 6 bases between. This CDR3 has 13 amino acids.

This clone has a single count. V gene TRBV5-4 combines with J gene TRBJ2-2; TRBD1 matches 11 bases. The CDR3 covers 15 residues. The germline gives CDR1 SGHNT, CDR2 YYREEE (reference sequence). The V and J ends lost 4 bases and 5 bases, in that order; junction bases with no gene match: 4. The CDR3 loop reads CASSRGTGGTGELFF. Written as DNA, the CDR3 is TGTGCCAGCAGCCGTGGGACAGGGGGTACCGGGGAGCTGTTTTTT.

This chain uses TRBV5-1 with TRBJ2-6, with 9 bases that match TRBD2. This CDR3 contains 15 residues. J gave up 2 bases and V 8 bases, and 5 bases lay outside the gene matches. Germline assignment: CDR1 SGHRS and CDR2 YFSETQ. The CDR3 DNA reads TGCGCCAGTACGCGGGAGGGCGCTGGGGCCAACGTCCTGACTTTC. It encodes CASTREGAGANVLTF.

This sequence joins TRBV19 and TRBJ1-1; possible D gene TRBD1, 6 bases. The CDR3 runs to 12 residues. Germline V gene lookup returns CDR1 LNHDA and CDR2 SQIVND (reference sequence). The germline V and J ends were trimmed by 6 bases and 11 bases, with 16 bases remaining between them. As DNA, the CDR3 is TGTGCCAGTAGCATTAGACAGGTTCCGGCTTTCTTT. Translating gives CASSIRQVPAFF.